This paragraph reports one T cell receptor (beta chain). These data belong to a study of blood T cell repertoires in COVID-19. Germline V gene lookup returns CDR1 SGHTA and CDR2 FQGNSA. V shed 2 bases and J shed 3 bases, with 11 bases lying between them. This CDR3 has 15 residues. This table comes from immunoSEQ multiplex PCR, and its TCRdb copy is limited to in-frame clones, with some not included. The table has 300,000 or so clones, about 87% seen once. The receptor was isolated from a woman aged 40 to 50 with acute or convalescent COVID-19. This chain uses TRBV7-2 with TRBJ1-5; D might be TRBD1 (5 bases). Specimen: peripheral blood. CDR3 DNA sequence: TGTGCCAGCAGCTTAATGTCAGGGAACAATCAGCCCCAGCATTTT. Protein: CASSLMSGNNQPQHF.